A selection of T cell receptor beta chains follows, all from one sample in a study of cytomegalovirus exposure and HLA in healthy donors. Clones were read by immunoSEQ multiplex PCR, and TCRdb kept only the in-frame ones, dropping some. Recorded for this sample: about 120,000 clones. The sequenced material came from PBMCs. Receptors originate from a man aged 35 to 55 in good health and CMV-seropositive. The CDR3 runs from the conserved cysteine through the conserved F or W. The D gene is left open where the match is weak.

TGTGCCAGCTTACAGGGTGGAAGGAGCTATGGCTACACCTTC,CASLQGGRSYGYTF,NA,TRBV28,TRBJ1-2
TGTGCCAGTAGTGCAGGGACAGCAGCATACAATGAGCAGTTCTTC,CASSAGTAAYNEQFF,TRBD1,TRBV19,TRBJ2-1
TGTGCCAGCAGCCCTCTAGCGGGTGACCTCTTCTACAATGAGCAGTTCTTC,CASSPLAGDLFYNEQFF,TRBD2,TRBV9,TRBJ2-1
TGTGCCAGCAGCGGGAGGGAACGCAATGAGCAGTTCTTC,CASSGRERNEQFF,TRBD2,TRBV6-6,TRBJ2-1
TGTGCCAGCAGCACTAGCGGGAGGGCCTTTTCCAATGAGCAGTTCTTC,CASSTSGRAFSNEQFF,TRBD2,TRBV27,TRBJ2-1
TGCGCCAGCAGCCATGGTCGGACTAGCGGGAGTGGAGGGACCCAGTACTTC,CASSHGRTSGSGGTQYF,TRBD2,TRBV5-1,TRBJ2-5
TGTGCCAGCAGTCCCCGAGGACAGGGGCGAGAGACCCAGTACTTC,CASSPRGQGRETQYF,TRBD1,TRBV28,TRBJ2-5
TGTGCCTGGAGTAGACAGGGGGGGATGAACACTGAAGCTTTCTTT,CAWSRQGGMNTEAFF,TRBD1,TRBV30,TRBJ1-1
TGTGCCAGCAGCTCCTCTCTGAACACTGAAGCTTTCTTT,CASSSSLNTEAFF,NA,TRBV7-8,TRBJ1-1
TGTGCCAGCAGCCCTCGGTCTAGCGGGAGGCCAAACGAGCAGTACTTC,CASSPRSSGRPNEQYF,TRBD2,TRBV5-4,TRBJ2-7
TGTGCCAGAAGCTCCAACAGGGGAGGATATAATACCGGGGAGCTGTTTTTT,CARSSNRGGYNTGELFF,NA,TRBV5-3,TRBJ2-2
TGTGCCAGCAGTCCGACCCGGATGGGACAGACTCAAGAGACCCAGTACTTC,CASSPTRMGQTQETQYF,TRBD1,TRBV28,TRBJ2-5
TGCGCCAGCAGCCTCCCCACAGCCCCAAGGGGGAATGAGCAGTTCTTC,CASSLPTAPRGNEQFF,NA,TRBV5-1,TRBJ2-1
TGTGCCAGCAACGGCATGAGACAGAGTTACGAGCAGTACTTC,CASNGMRQSYEQYF,NA,TRBV2,TRBJ2-7
TGTGCCAGCAGCCCCGGGAGTAGCGGGATAGATGGGGATACGCAGTATTTT,CASSPGSSGIDGDTQYF,TRBD2,TRBV11-3,TRBJ2-3
TGTGCCAGCAGATACCGGGACAGGTCCTACGAGCAGTACTTC,CASRYRDRSYEQYF,TRBD1,TRBV28,TRBJ2-7
TGTGCCAGCAGTGGCGGTGGAAACACCATATATTTT,CASSGGGNTIYF,NA,TRBV6-1,TRBJ1-3
TGCGCCAGCAGCTTCGCTAGCGGGAGAACAGATACGCAGTATTTT,CASSFASGRTDTQYF,TRBD2,TRBV5-1,TRBJ2-3
TGTGCCAGCAGCGTAGTCCGGGACAGGGTTAGTTATGGGGAGCTGTTTTTT,CASSVVRDRVSYGELFF,TRBD1,TRBV9,TRBJ2-2
TGTGCCAGTAGTTCTCCCCGGGACACCTTTAACTATGGCTACACCTTC,CASSSPRDTFNYGYTF,NA,TRBV19,TRBJ1-2
TGTGCCAGCAGTTGGATGGACAGGGCGACAGATACGCAGTATTTT,CASSWMDRATDTQYF,TRBD1,TRBV28,TRBJ2-3
TGTGCCAGCAGCTTAGGAGTGGGCAGCGGGATCACCGGGGAGCTGTTTTTT,CASSLGVGSGITGELFF,TRBD2,TRBV11-2,TRBJ2-2
TGTGCCAGCAGCTTTCTACAGGGGCAAGAGACCCAGTACTTC,CASSFLQGQETQYF,TRBD1,TRBV7-9,TRBJ2-5
TGTGCCAGCAGTCCTCTAAAGACTACCTACGAGCAGTACTTC,CASSPLKTTYEQYF,NA,TRBV6-6,TRBJ2-7
TGTGCCAGTAGTACGGGGAGGAGGCAACAAGAGACCCAGTACTTC,CASSTGRRQQETQYF,NA,TRBV19,TRBJ2-5
TGTGCCAGCAGTGGCTCGACAGGGGAAGATACGCAGTATTTT,CASSGSTGEDTQYF,TRBD1,TRBV6-6,TRBJ2-3
TGTGCCAGCACCCTGGCACGTAGCAATCAGCCCCAGCATTTT,CASTLARSNQPQHF,NA,TRBV6-1,TRBJ1-5
TGTGCCAGCAGCCCCTCCCTGGACAGGGCGCTCACCGGGGAGCTGTTTTTT,CASSPSLDRALTGELFF,TRBD1,TRBV7-3,TRBJ2-2
TGCGCCAGCAGCTTGTCTGGGACTAGCATCACAGATACGCAGTATTTT,CASSLSGTSITDTQYF,TRBD2,TRBV5-1,TRBJ2-3
TGCAGCGTTGAAAAGGGGGAGGGGTCCTACAATGAGCAGTTCTTC,CSVEKGEGSYNEQFF,NA,TRBV29-1,TRBJ2-1
TGTGCCAGTACCAAACTCAGGGAAACCACTGAAGCTTTCTTT,CASTKLRETTEAFF,NA,TRBV19,TRBJ1-1
TGTGCCAGCAGCTTGGTCGTATTCAGGGGCGAGCAGTACTTC,CASSLVVFRGEQYF,NA,TRBV5-6,TRBJ2-7
TGTGCCAGCAGTTTATCAGGGGAAGCCTACGAGCAGTACTTC,CASSLSGEAYEQYF,NA,TRBV28,TRBJ2-7
TGTGCCAGCAGCTTAGAGCCTGGGACTAGCGGGAGGTTAGACAATGAGCAGTTCTTC,CASSLEPGTSGRLDNEQFF,TRBD2,TRBV7-9,TRBJ2-1
TGTGCCTGGAGTGTGGAGGGACTAGCGGGGTACACAGATACGCAGTATTTT,CAWSVEGLAGYTDTQYF,TRBD2,TRBV30,TRBJ2-3
TGCAGCGGGGCAGGCTACAGGACCGGGGAGCTGTTTTTT,CSGAGYRTGELFF,NA,TRBV29-1,TRBJ2-2
TGTGCCAGTAGTCGTGAGACAGGTCTCGTAGAGGGCTACACCTTC,CASSRETGLVEGYTF,NA,TRBV19,TRBJ1-2
TGTGCCATCAGTATTAACCCCGGGACTAGCAGTAGGGATGAGCAGTTCTTC,CAISINPGTSSRDEQFF,TRBD2,TRBV10-3,TRBJ2-1
TGCGCCAGCAGCTTGACTAGCGGGAGGTTAGGCTACGAGCAGTACTTC,CASSLTSGRLGYEQYF,TRBD2,TRBV5-1,TRBJ2-7
TGTGCCAGCAGCTTAGGTCCAGGGGGCCTTGATGAGCAGTTCTTC,CASSLGPGGLDEQFF,TRBD1,TRBV11-3,TRBJ2-1
TGTGCCAGCAGTTTATTTGTAGGGGCCGCTCAGCCCCAGCATTTT,CASSLFVGAAQPQHF,NA,TRBV28,TRBJ1-5
TGTGCCAGCAGCCGAGGAGGGGAGACCCAGTACTTC,CASSRGGETQYF,NA,TRBV7-2,TRBJ2-5
TGTGCCAGCAGTTGGGCCAGATCCTACGAGCAGTACTTC,CASSWARSYEQYF,NA,TRBV27,TRBJ2-7
TGTGCCAGCAGTCCTCGACTAGCGGATACGCAGTATTTT,CASSPRLADTQYF,TRBD2,TRBV6-5,TRBJ2-3
TGTGCCATCTCCCAGCGGGACGGCAATGAGCAGTTCTTC,CAISQRDGNEQFF,TRBD2,TRBV10-3,TRBJ2-1
TGTGCCAGCAGTTCATCAGGGGGAGCTGAAGCTTTCTTT,CASSSSGGAEAFF,TRBD1,TRBV28,TRBJ1-1
TGCGCCAGCAGCCAAGTTTGGGGCGCAGACTATGGCTACACCTTC,CASSQVWGADYGYTF,NA,TRBV4-1,TRBJ1-2
TGTGCCAGTAGTGGGGAGGGCGAGAAACTGTTTTTT,CASSGEGEKLFF,NA,TRBV19,TRBJ1-4